The 13 T cell receptor beta chains in this list originate from one sample, sequenced in a study of T cell responses to AZD1222 COVID-19 vaccine. Sequencing used immunoSEQ multiplex PCR; TCRdb keeps in-frame clones, though not all of them. Found here are 140,000 to 150,000 clones, roughly 89% of them singletons; the top ten hold approximately 5.2%. Here the sequenced sample was peripheral blood, taken on day 0 of AZD1222 vaccination. These receptors were taken from an adult in good health.

The CDR3 here is CASSESGTGNGNTIYF. The CDR3 nucleotides read TGTGCCAGCAGTGAAAGCGGGACAGGGAATGGAAACACCATATATTTT. V and J are TRBV2 and TRBJ1-3; 9 bases line up with TRBD1. The length of the CDR3 is 16 residues. Trimming removed 2 bases from V and 3 bases from J; junction bases left unmatched: 5. CDR1 is SNHLY and CDR2 is FYNNEI in the germline V gene.

The chain links TRBV11-2 to TRBJ2-7, with D unresolved. The ends were cut back, 5 bases at V and 3 bases at J, with 14 bases in the middle. The CDR3 is made up of 14 amino acids. The germline CDR1 and CDR2 sequences are SGHAT and FQNNGV. In nucleotides, the CDR3 is TGTGCCAGCAGCCCCAACCCCTTCAACTACGAGCAGTACTTC. This sequence encodes CASSPNPFNYEQYF.

V gene TRBV14 combines with J gene TRBJ2-1, with D unclear. Germline V lookup: CDR1 SGHDN, CDR2 FVKESK. This CDR3 region has 15 residues. V was cut by 0 bases and J by 6 bases, with 12 bases left in between. The CDR3 protein is CASSQESSYVNEQFF. The CDR3 nucleotides are TGTGCCAGCAGCCAAGAGTCGTCTTACGTCAATGAGCAGTTCTTC. The full variable domain, in which reference TRBV14 and TRBJ2-1 provide the parts outside the CDR3, is EAGVTQFPSHSVIEKGQTVTLRCDPISGHDNLYWYRRVMGKEIKFLLHFVKESKQDESGMPNNRFLAERTGGTYSTLKVQPAELEDSGVYFCASSQESSYVNEQFFGPGTRLTVL.

In nucleotides, the CDR3 is TGTGCCAGCAGCGCCCGGGACCCAAACACTGAAGCTTTCTTT. Residues: CASSARDPNTEAFF. The rearrangement uses TRBV6-5 and TRBJ1-1, with TRBD1 as a possible D gene (5 bases). The CDR3 length is 14 residues. Trimming stripped 6 bases from V and 2 bases from J, with 13 bases between. CDR1 and CDR2 from the germline V gene are MNHEY and SVGAGI.

The chain recombines TRBV4-3 with TRBJ1-2; tentative D call: TRBD1 (6 bases). The CDR3 runs 15 residues. The germline V gene has CDR1 LGHNA and CDR2 YSLEER. V was pared by 0 bases and J by 3 bases, with 11 bases between. For the CDR3, the DNA is TGCGCCAGCAGCCAAGAATTGGGACAATACTATGGCTACACCTTC. Protein: CASSQELGQYYGYTF.

This chain uses TRBV9 with TRBJ2-3; tentative D call: TRBD2 (5 bases). CDR3 length: 16 residues. In germline, CDR1 is SGDLS, CDR2 YYNGEE. V was cut by 5 bases and J by 2 bases, with 18 bases left in between. DNA of the CDR3: TGTGCCAGCAGTGGGCCGGGGAGAGCCCCCACAGATACGCAGTATTTT. It translates to CASSGPGRAPTDTQYF.

This rearrangement joins TRBV3-1 (or the pseudogene TRBV3-2) to TRBJ2-3; 9 nucleotides line up with TRBD2. The V and J ends lost 4 bases and 7 bases, in that order; junction bases with no gene match: 12. The CDR3 has 16 residues. Looked up from germline, CDR1 is LGHDT and CDR2 is YNNKEL (reference sequence). Here the CDR3 DNA reads TGTGCCAGCAGCCTTGAACTAGCGGGTGGAGGGCATACGCAGTATTTT. Amino acids: CASSLELAGGGHTQYF.

The chain joins TRBV7-2 to TRBJ1-2; no firm D call. Germline V gene sequence: CDR1 SGHTA, CDR2 FQGNSA. The CDR3 totals 14 residues. V was cut by 2 bases and J by 4 bases, with 11 bases left in between. The CDR3 reads CASSLREESYGYTF. The CDR3 DNA sequence: TGTGCCAGCAGCTTACGGGAGGAGAGCTATGGCTACACCTTC.

The gene calls are TRBV6-5 and TRBJ1-1; unclear D gene. Germline V gene data show CDR1 as MNHEY and CDR2 as SVGAGI. This CDR3 region has 15 residues. V was shortened by 0 bases and J by 0 bases, with 8 bases between the two germline ends. DNA for the CDR3: TGTGCCAGCAGTTACTCGCGAAAGATGAACACTGAAGCTTTCTTT. Its translation: CASSYSRKMNTEAFF.

Written as DNA, the CDR3 is TGTGCCAGCAGCGGACAGGGGCGCCCTAATTCACCCCTCCACTTT. This sequence encodes CASSGQGRPNSPLHF. V and J are TRBV6-2 or TRBV6-3 and TRBJ1-6; the match to TRBD1 covers 9 bases. V trimming: 6 bases; J trimming: 6 bases; junction bases outside the gene matches: 6. The CDR3 extends over 15 amino acids. Germline V gene data show CDR1 as MNHEY and CDR2 as SVGEGT.

The chain carries TRBV4-2 and TRBJ2-3; 10 bases map to TRBD2. The CDR3 has 17 residues. The trim removed 4 bases at V and 4 bases at J, leaving 11 bases unmatched. Germline values: CDR1 LGHNA, CDR2 YNFKEQ. DNA of the CDR3: TGTGCCAGCAGCCTGGGCTTAGCGGGGGGAAGTGCAGATACGCAGTATTTT. Its protein is CASSLGLAGGSADTQYF.

The CDR3 DNA sequence: TGTGCCAGCAGCCCTTTCCTCAGGACTTTCTATGGCTACACCTTC. It specifies CASSPFLRTFYGYTF. This rearrangement joins TRBV3-1 (or the pseudogene TRBV3-2) to TRBJ1-2; no clear D. This CDR3 contains 15 residues. Germline CDR1 LGHDT, CDR2 YNNKEL (reference sequence). The germline V and J ends were trimmed by 4 bases and 4 bases, with 16 bases remaining between them.

V gene TRBV12-3 or TRBV12-4 combines with J gene TRBJ1-3; D may be TRBD1 (6 bases). This CDR3 contains 13 residues. V was pared by 1 base and J by 8 bases, with 9 bases between. This CDR3 is CASSLVGADTIYF. For the CDR3, the DNA is TGTGCCAGCAGTTTAGTGGGGGCAGACACCATATATTTT.